This T cell receptor beta chain was identified in a study of T cell changes during pregnancy in multiple sclerosis. Trimming cost V 10 bases and J 0 bases, with 12 bases left between them. Germline CDR1 is MNHNS and CDR2 is SASEGT. CDR3 length: 14 amino acids. Assay used: immunoSEQ multiplex PCR; TCRdb lists only in-frame clones, some missing. The sample has tens of thousands of clones; around 92% are singletons. This TCR was recovered from a female donor in good health, enrolled as a control in a pregnancy study. The rearrangement joins TRBV6-1 to TRBJ2-2; the D is unclear. Sequenced material: peripheral blood, taken in the second trimester of pregnancy. CDR3 sequence: CATLEPANTGELFF. The CDR3 nucleotides read TGTGCCACCTTAGAACCCGCGAACACCGGGGAGCTGTTTTTT.